This T cell receptor (beta chain) was obtained from a study of blood T cell repertoires in COVID-19. Overall study context: Researchers got acute and convalescent COVID-19 samples from the United States, Italy and Spain.

V lost 4 bases, J lost 2 bases, and 9 bases lay in between. This CDR3 region has 14 residues. CDR1 MNHEY and CDR2 SMNVEV come from the germline V gene (reference sequence). The authors' processing: For nucleated cells, counts were estimated from reference gene primer amplification. The method was immunoSEQ multiplex PCR; TCRdb's version includes in-frame clones alone and lacks a portion of them. V, J and clone size derive from that table, while D and trimming were established from the DNA sequence. The sample carries 120,000 or so clones, roughly 74% recorded once. Specimen: peripheral blood. J is TRBJ2-1 and V is TRBV27; no definite D call. This clonotype was sampled from a man aged 55 to 70 with acute or convalescent COVID-19. This chain's CDR3 is CASSYRVTYNEQFF. The CDR3 coding sequence is TGTGCCAGCAGTTACCGGGTAACCTACAATGAGCAGTTCTTC.